This T cell receptor (beta chain) was identified in a study of T cell responses to AZD1222 COVID-19 vaccine. CDR3 length: 15 residues. Trimming left V 7 bases short and J 2 bases short, with 12 bases between. Germline assignment: CDR1 LNHDA and CDR2 SQIVND (reference sequence). TCRdb's copy holds only in-frame clones and misses some; the assay was immunoSEQ multiplex PCR. The table lists about 130,000 clones, around nine tenths of them singletons. Material: peripheral blood, obtained 28 days after the second AZD1222 dose. The origin of this receptor is an adult who received the AZD1222 COVID-19 vaccine. The chain joins TRBV19 to TRBJ2-6, with TRBD1 as a possible D gene (5 bases). The CDR3 DNA reads TGTGCCAGTAAGGTCTTGACAGCTGGGGCCAACGTCCTGACTTTC. Protein sequence: CASKVLTAGANVLTF. Full variable domain (rest looked up from reference TRBV19 and TRBJ2-6): DGGITQSPKYLFRKEGQNVTLSCEQNLNHDAMYWYRQDPGQGLRLIYYSQIVNDFQKGDIAEGYSVSREKKESFPLTVTSAQKNPTAFYLCASKVLTAGANVLTFGAGSRLTVL.